This paragraph covers one TCR beta chain sequence. The target antigen is unknown. Trimming took 2 bases from V and 5 from J, leaving 15 bases between them. In germline, CDR1 is SEHNR, CDR2 FQNEAQ (reference sequence). The CDR3 contains 15 residues. Aged about 6 to 95, donors were systemically healthy Caucasians from Russia. These data originate in a study of blood T cells in healthy people across ages. Study in general: T cells yielded about one barcoded beta molecule per two cells through template switching. Study outcomes and limitations: With donor CMV status unknown, expanded clonotype changes were possibly confounded.

Next came a second PCR, run for about 7 to 12 cycles, which used a sample-barcoded 5' primer along with a J-beta primer mix. A single record per CDR3 protein comes from TCRdb applying MiXCR to the 5' RACE reads. The data show some 860,000 distinct CDR3 sequences, roughly 56% seen once. Sequencing used blood. This TCR was sampled from a man in his forties in good health. The V gene is TRBV7-9, the J gene TRBJ1-2; D is unresolved. CDR3 sequence (DNA): TGTGCCAGCAGCTTACCCGACTCGACCCCGTATGGCTACACCTTC. Protein sequence: CASSLPDSTPYGYTF.